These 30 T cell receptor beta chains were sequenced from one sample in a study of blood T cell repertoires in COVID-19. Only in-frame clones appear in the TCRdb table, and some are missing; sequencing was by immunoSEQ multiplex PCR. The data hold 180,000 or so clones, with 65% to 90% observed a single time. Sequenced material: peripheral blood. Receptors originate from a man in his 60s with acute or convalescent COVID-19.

CDR3 sequence reads: CASRASGRVGELFF. The CDR3 nucleotides are TGTGCCAGCAGGGCCAGCGGGAGGGTCGGGGAGCTGTTTTTT. The chain combines TRBV7-2 with TRBJ2-2, with 10 bases aligning to TRBD2. This CDR3 is built from 14 residues. CDR1 is SGHTA and CDR2 is FQGNSA in the germline V gene. The V and J ends lost 6 bases and 7 bases, in that order; junction bases with no gene match: 5.

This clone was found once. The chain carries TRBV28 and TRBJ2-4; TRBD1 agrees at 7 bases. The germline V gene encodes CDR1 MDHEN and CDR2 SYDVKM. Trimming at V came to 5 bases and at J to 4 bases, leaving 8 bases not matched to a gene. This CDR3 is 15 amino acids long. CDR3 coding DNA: TGTGCCAGCAGTCCGATCGACAGGGATAAAAACATTCAGTACTTC. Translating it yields CASSPIDRDKNIQYF. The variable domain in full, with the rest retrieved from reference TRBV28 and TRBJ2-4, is DVKVTQSSRYLVKRTGEKVFLECVQDMDHENMFWYRQDPGLGLRLIYFSYDVKMKEKGDIPEGYSVSREKKERFSLILESASTNQTSMYLCASSPIDRDKNIQYFGAGTRLSVL.

The CDR3 DNA is TGTGCCAGCAGCTTAGGGGGGACTAGCAGCCACGAGCAGTACTTC. Its protein is CASSLGGTSSHEQYF. This chain links TRBV7-6 with TRBJ2-7, with 9 bases fitting TRBD2. V dropped 1 base and J dropped 5; count of bases not matched to a gene: 6. The CDR3 consists of 15 residues. Germline CDR1 and CDR2: SGHVS and FNYEAQ. The whole variable domain, remainder taken from reference TRBV7-6 and TRBJ2-7, is GAGVSQSPRYKVTKRGQDVALRCDPISGHVSLYWYRQALGQGPEFLTYFNYEAQQDKSGLPNDRFSAERPEGSISTLTIQRTEQRDSAMYRCASSLGGTSSHEQYFGPGTRLTVT.

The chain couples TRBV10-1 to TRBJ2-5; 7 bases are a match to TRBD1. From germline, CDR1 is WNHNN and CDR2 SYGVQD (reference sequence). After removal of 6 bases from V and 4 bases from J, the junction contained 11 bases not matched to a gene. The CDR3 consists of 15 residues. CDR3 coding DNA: TGCGCCAGCAGCGTCCTCCAGGGGGAAAGAGAGACCCAGTACTTC. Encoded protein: CASSVLQGERETQYF.

The CDR3 nucleotides read TGTGCCAGCAGCCCCGGGACTAGCGGGAGGGCAGCGCAGTACTTC. Translated, it gives CASSPGTSGRAAQYF. The rearrangement links TRBV28 to TRBJ2-7, with 16 positions matching TRBD2. J was trimmed by 9 bases and V by 6 bases; bases with no gene match: 8. This CDR3 is built from 15 residues. Per the germline V gene, CDR1 is MDHEN and CDR2 is SYDVKM.

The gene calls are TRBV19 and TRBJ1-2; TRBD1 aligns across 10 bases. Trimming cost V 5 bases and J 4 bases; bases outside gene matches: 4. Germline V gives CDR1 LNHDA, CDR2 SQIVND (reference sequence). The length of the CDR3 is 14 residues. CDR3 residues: CASSSGQGTYGYTF. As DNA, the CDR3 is TGTGCCAGTAGTTCGGGACAGGGGACCTATGGCTACACCTTC.

The CDR3 sequence is CASGLVREDTQYF. CDR3 bases: TGTGCTAGTGGTTTGGTACGAGAAGATACGCAGTATTTT. The V and J genes are TRBV12-5 and TRBJ2-3; unclear D gene. CDR1 is LGHNT and CDR2 is FRNRAP in the germline V gene. This CDR3 has 13 residues. The V end was cut by 0 bases, the J end by 5 bases, with 6 bases between. Looking up the rest from reference TRBV12-5 and TRBJ2-3 gives the full variable domain: DARVTQTPRHKVTEMGQEVTMRCQPILGHNTVFWYRQTMMQGLELLAYFRNRAPLDDSGMPKDRFSAEMPDATLATLKIQPSEPRDSAVYFCASGLVREDTQYFGPGTRLTVL.

The CDR3 here is CASSRLSSGSYEQYF. CDR3 in DNA: TGTGCCAGCAGCCGATTAAGTAGCGGGAGTTACGAGCAGTACTTC. This rearrangement joins TRBV2 to TRBJ2-7; 9 nucleotides agree with TRBD2. CDR3 length equals 15 residues. Trimming cost V 6 bases and J 4 bases; bases outside gene matches: 10. The germline V gene encodes CDR1 SNHLY and CDR2 FYNNEI.

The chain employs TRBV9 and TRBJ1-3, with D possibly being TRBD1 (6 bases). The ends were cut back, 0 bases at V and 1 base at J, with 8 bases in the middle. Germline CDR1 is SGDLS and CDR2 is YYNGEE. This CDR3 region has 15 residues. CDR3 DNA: TGTGCCAGCAGCGTAGCTACAGGGTCTGGAAACACCATATATTTT. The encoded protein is CASSVATGSGNTIYF.

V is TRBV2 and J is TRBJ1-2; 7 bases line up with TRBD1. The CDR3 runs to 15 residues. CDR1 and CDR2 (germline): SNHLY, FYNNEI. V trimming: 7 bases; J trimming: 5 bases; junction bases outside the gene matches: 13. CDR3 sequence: CASKPWAGTDYGYTF. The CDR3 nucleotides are TGTGCCAGCAAGCCTTGGGCCGGGACAGATTATGGCTACACCTTC.

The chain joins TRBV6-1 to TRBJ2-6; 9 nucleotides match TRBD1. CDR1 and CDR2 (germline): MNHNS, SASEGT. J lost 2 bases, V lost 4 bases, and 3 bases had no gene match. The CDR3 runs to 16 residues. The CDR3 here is CASSAGQGPGANVLTF. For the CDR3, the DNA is TGTGCCAGCAGTGCGGGACAGGGACCTGGGGCCAACGTCCTGACTTTC.

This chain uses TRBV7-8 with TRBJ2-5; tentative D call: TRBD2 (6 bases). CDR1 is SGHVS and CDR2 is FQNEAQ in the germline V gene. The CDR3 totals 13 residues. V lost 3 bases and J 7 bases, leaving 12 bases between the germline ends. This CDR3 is CASSLNGRGTQYF. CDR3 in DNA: TGTGCCAGCAGCTTGAATGGGCGGGGGACCCAGTACTTC.

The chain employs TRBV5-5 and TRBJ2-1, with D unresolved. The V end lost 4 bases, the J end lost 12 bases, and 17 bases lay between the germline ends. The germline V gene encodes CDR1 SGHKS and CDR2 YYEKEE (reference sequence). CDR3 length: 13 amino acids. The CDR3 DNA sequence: TGTGCCAGCAGCAAACAGACCCGAAGTGGGCAGTTCTTC. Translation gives CASSKQTRSGQFF.

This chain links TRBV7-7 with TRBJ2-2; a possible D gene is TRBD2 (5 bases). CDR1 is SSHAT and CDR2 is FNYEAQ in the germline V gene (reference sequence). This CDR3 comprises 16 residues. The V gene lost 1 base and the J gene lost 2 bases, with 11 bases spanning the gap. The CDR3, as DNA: TGTGCCAGCAGCTTAGGTGCCCCGGGAAACACCGGGGAGCTGTTTTTT. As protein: CASSLGAPGNTGELFF.

For the CDR3, the DNA is TGTGCGGAGGGAGGGGCTGAAGCTTTCTTT. It encodes CAEGGAEAFF. The chain is built from TRBV2 and TRBJ1-1; possible D gene TRBD1, 5 bases. The CDR3 loop spans 10 amino acids. In germline, CDR1 is SNHLY, CDR2 FYNNEI.

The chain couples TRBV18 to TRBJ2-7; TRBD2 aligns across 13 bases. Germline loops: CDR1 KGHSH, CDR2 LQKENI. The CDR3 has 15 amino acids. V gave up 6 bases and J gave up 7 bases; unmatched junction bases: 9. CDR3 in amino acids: CASSRGLAGASEQYF. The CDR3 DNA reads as TGTGCCAGCTCCCGTGGACTAGCGGGAGCGAGTGAGCAGTACTTC.

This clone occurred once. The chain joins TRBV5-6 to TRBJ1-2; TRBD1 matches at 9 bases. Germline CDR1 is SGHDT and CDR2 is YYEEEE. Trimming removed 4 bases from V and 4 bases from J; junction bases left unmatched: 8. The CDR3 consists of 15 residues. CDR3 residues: CASSPADRGGYGYTF. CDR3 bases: TGTGCCAGCAGCCCAGCGGACAGGGGAGGCTATGGCTACACCTTC.

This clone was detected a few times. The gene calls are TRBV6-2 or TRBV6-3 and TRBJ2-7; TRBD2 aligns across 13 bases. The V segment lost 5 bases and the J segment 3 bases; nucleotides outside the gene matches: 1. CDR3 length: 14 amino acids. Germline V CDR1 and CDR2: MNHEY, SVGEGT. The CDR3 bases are TGTGCCAGCAGTCGGACTAGCGGGGGCTACGAGCAGTACTTC. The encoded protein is CASSRTSGGYEQYF.

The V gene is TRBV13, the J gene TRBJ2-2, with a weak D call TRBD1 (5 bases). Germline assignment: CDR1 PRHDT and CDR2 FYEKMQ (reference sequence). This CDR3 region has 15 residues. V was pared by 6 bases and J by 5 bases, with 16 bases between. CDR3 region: CASRGVGQGTGELFF. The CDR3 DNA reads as TGTGCCAGCAGGGGCGTTGGACAAGGTACCGGGGAGCTGTTTTTT.

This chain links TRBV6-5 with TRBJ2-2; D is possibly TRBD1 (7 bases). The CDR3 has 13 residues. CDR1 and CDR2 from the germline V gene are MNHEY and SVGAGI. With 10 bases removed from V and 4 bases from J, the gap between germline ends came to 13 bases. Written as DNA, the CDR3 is TGTGCCACCTCTCAGGGGGGCACCGGGGAGCTGTTTTTT. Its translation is CATSQGGTGELFF.

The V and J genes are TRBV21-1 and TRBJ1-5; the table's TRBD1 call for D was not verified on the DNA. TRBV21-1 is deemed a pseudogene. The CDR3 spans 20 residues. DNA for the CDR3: TGTGCCAGCAGCCTCACCAGGGCAGGGGGCGACCGGAATAGCAATCAGCCCCAGCATTTT. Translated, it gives CASSLTRAGGDRNSNQPQHF.

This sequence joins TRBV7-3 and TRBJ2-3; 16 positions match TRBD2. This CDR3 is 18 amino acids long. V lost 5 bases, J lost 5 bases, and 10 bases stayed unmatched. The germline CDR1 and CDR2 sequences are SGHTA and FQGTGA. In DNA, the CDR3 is TGTGCCAGCAGCCATCAGCCCGGGACTAGCGGGAGGGGAGATACGCAGTATTTT. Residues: CASSHQPGTSGRGDTQYF.

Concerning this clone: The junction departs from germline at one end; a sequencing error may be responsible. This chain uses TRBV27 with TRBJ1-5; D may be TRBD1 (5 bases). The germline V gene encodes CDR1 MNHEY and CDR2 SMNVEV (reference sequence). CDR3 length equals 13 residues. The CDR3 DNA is TGTGCCAGCAGAGACCTCCGGGGGACCCCAGCGTATTTT. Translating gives CASRDLRGTPAYF.

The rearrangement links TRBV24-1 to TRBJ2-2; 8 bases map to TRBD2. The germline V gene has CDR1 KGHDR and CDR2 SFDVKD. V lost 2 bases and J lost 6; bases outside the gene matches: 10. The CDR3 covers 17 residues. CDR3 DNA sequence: TGTGCCACCAGTGATTCCTTCCGGGAGGGCCTGGCCGGGGAGCTGTTTTTT. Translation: CATSDSFREGLAGELFF.

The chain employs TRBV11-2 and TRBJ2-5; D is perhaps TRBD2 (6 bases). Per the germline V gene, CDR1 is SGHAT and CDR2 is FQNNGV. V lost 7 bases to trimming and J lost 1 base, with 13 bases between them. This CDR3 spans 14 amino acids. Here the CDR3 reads CASTVSSGQETQYF. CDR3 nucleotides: TGTGCCAGCACCGTAAGTAGCGGCCAAGAGACCCAGTACTTC.

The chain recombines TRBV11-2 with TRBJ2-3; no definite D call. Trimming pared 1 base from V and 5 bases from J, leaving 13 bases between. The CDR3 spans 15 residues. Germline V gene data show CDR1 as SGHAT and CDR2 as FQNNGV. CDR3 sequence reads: CASSLGADQGDTQYF. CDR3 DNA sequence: TGTGCCAGCAGCTTAGGGGCCGACCAAGGAGATACGCAGTATTTT.

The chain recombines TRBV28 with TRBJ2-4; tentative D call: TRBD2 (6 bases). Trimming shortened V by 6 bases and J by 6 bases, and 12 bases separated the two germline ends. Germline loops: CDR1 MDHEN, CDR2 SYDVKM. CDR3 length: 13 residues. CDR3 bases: TGTGCCAGCAGCTCCGGGACTCTAAACATTCAGTACTTC. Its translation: CASSSGTLNIQYF.

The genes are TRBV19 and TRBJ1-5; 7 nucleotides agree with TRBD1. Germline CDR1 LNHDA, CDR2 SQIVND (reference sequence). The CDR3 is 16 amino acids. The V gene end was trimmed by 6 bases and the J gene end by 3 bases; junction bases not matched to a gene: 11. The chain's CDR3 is CASRDYTGTDNQPQHF. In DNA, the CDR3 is TGTGCCAGTAGGGACTATACCGGGACAGACAATCAGCCCCAGCATTTT.

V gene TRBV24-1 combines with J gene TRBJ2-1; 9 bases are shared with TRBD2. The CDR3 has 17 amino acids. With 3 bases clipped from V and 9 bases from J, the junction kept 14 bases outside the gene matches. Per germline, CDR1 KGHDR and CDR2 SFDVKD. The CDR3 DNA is TGTGCCACCAGTGATCCCCCAGGTAGCGGGAGAAAGATTGAGCAGTTCTTC. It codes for CATSDPPGSGRKIEQFF.

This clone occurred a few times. CDR3 nucleotide sequence: TGTGCCAGCAGTCCCCGACAGACTTACAATGAGCAGTTCTTC. This translates into CASSPRQTYNEQFF. The V and J genes are TRBV7-9 and TRBJ2-1, with D perhaps matching TRBD1 (5 bases). CDR1 and CDR2 (germline): SEHNR, FQNEAQ (reference sequence). Trimming took off 6 bases at V and 4 bases at J, with 13 bases between the two ends. This CDR3 is 14 amino acids long.